The clone carrying this TCR beta chain was seen only once. The germline V gene encodes CDR1 SEHNR and CDR2 FQNEAQ (reference sequence). V gave up 1 base and J gave up 3 bases, with 7 bases separating them. The CDR3 sequence is 14 residues long. The sample is drawn from a study of T cell changes during pregnancy in multiple sclerosis. The table came from immunoSEQ multiplex PCR; TCRdb's copy has only in-frame clones and leaves some out. The sample records over 50,000 clones, roughly 90% being singletons. This sample comprised CD4+ T cells from peripheral blood mononuclear cells, obtained after pregnancy. The clonotype originates from a female donor with multiple sclerosis, enrolled in a pregnancy study. The chain joins TRBV7-9 to TRBJ1-5; D is unclear. The CDR3 here is CASSLVGPNQPQHF. CDR3 nucleotides: TGTGCCAGCAGCTTAGTCGGTCCCAATCAGCCCCAGCATTTT. The whole variable domain, filled in from reference TRBV7-9 and TRBJ1-5, reads DTGVSQNPRHKITKRGQNVTFRCDPISEHNRLYWYRQTLGQGPEFLTYFQNEAQLEKSRLLSDRFSAERPKGSFSTLEIQRTEQGDSAMYLCASSLVGPNQPQHFGDGTRLSIL.